These 28 T cell receptor beta chains were all obtained from the same sample, sequenced in a study of early T cells in non-severe SARS-CoV-2 infection. TCRdb passed the 5' RACE reads through MiXCR, listing each CDR3 protein once. The data contain about 40,000 distinct CDR3 sequences, over 4% of them seen just once; the ten biggest clones take up approximately 4.8%. Sequenced: whole blood. These receptors were collected from an adult who was a healthcare worker with PCR-confirmed SARS-CoV-2 infection or an uninfected control (not recorded which).

This clonotype has a count of ten or more. The chain recombines TRBV12-3 or TRBV12-4 with TRBJ2-7; the match to TRBD2 covers 10 bases. The CDR3 contains 14 residues. The junction had 3 bases not matched to a gene; V was cut back by 5 bases and J by 2 bases. CDR3 residues: CASSRTSGTYEQYF. In DNA, the CDR3 is TGTGCCAGCAGTCGGACTAGCGGAACCTACGAGCAGTACTTC.

J is TRBJ2-7 and V is TRBV20-1; maybe TRBD2 (5 bases). The CDR3 runs to 16 residues. Germline CDR1 is DFQATT and CDR2 is SNEGSKA (reference sequence). V gave up 3 bases and J gave up 6 bases, with 24 bases separating them. In nucleotides, the CDR3 is TGCAGTGCTAGCCCTATGGACTTACCGGTGCGTGGCGAGCAGTACTTC. As protein: CSASPMDLPVRGEQYF.

This clonotype has ten or more counts. This chain links TRBV5-1 with TRBJ2-3; 7 bases match TRBD1. CDR3 size: 15 residues. V dropped 3 bases and J dropped 0; count of bases not matched to a gene: 4. Per germline, CDR1 SGHRS and CDR2 YFSETQ. The CDR3 protein is CASSYRDSSTDTQYF. Written as DNA, the CDR3 is TGCGCCAGCAGCTACCGGGACAGCAGCACAGATACGCAGTATTTT.

This clonotype was observed many times. The genes are TRBV20-1 and TRBJ2-3, with TRBD2 identical over 7 bases. Looked up from germline, CDR1 is DFQATT and CDR2 is SNEGSKA (reference sequence). Unmatched junction bases numbered 11, after V lost 2 bases and J lost 6 bases. The CDR3 runs 15 residues. CDR3 DNA sequence: TGCAGTGCTAGAACGGGCGGGGGTATCTCGGATACGCAGTATTTT. Translating gives CSARTGGGISDTQYF.

V usage is TRBV7-9 and J usage is TRBJ2-5; 10 bases fit TRBD2. CDR3 size: 14 residues. Germline CDR1 reads SEHNR; CDR2 reads FQNEAQ (reference sequence). Trimming cost V 8 bases and J 1 base; bases outside gene matches: 4. CDR3 bases: TGTGCCAGCGCGCCTAGCGGGGGCCAAGAGACCCAGTACTTC. Translated: CASAPSGGQETQYF.

This clonotype was counted many times. The DNA of the CDR3 is TGCGCCAGCAGCCAAGGGGAGGAGAGAAACACTGAAGCTTTCTTT. This sequence encodes CASSQGEERNTEAFF. The chain couples TRBV4-1 to TRBJ1-1, with no clear D. Germline loops: CDR1 MGHRA, CDR2 YSYEKL. The CDR3 extends over 15 amino acids. The V gene lost 1 base and the J gene lost 2 bases, with 11 bases spanning the gap.

The chain is built from TRBV11-2 and TRBJ2-1; the match to TRBD2 covers 9 bases. The length of the CDR3 is 15 residues. Germline V gene lookup returns CDR1 SGHAT and CDR2 FQNNGV. V lost 2 bases to trimming and J lost 5 bases; unmatched junction nucleotides: 4. CDR3: CASSLSLAGNNEQFF. CDR3 DNA: TGTGCCAGCAGCTTATCCCTAGCGGGAAACAATGAGCAGTTCTTC.

This clonotype was seen a few times. J is TRBJ1-3 and V is TRBV6-6, with D possibly matching TRBD1 (6 bases). Germline values: CDR1 MNHNY, CDR2 SVGAGI (reference sequence). CDR3 size: 16 residues. Trimming pared 6 bases from V and 2 bases from J, leaving 17 bases between. The CDR3 reads CASRGGSGKAGNTIYF. CDR3 bases: TGTGCCAGCAGAGGGGGGTCCGGAAAGGCTGGAAACACCATATATTTT.

This clonotype has at least ten counts. CDR3 residues: CASTSQLFFDEQYF. CDR3 nucleotide sequence: TGTGCCAGCACCTCTCAACTCTTTTTCGACGAGCAGTACTTC. The chain has TRBV11-2 and TRBJ2-7; D remains ambiguous. V was pared by 7 bases and J by 5 bases, with 18 bases between. Germline CDR1 SGHAT, CDR2 FQNNGV. The CDR3 totals 14 residues.

This clonotype was observed at least ten times. The rearrangement joins TRBV6-5 to TRBJ2-3, with 10 bases that match TRBD2. V shed 6 bases, J shed 4 bases, and the junction held 7 bases outside the gene matches. Germline lookup yields CDR1 MNHEY and CDR2 SVGAGI. The CDR3 sequence is 15 residues long. As DNA, the CDR3 is TGTGCCAGCAGCGGAGCGGGGGGGCTCGCAGATACGCAGTATTTT. Protein product: CASSGAGGLADTQYF.

The V and J genes are TRBV11-2 and TRBJ2-1; D is possibly TRBD2 (6 bases). Germline-derived CDR1 and CDR2 are SGHAT and FQNNGV. Trimming took 5 bases from V and 8 from J, leaving 22 bases between them. This CDR3 spans 16 amino acids. CDR3 residues: CASSQGTRDSAHEQFF. The CDR3 DNA sequence: TGTGCCAGCAGCCAAGGGACCCGGGACTCAGCCCATGAGCAGTTCTTC.

This clonotype was recorded many times. This chain connects TRBV12-3 or TRBV12-4 to TRBJ2-7; D could derive from TRBD1 or TRBD2 (6 bases each). The ends were cut back, 0 bases at V and 1 base at J, with 16 bases in the middle. CDR3 length: 17 amino acids. CDR3 sequence (DNA): TGTGCCAGCAGTTTAGCTCCTCCGGGGGCGCGGTCCTACGAGCAGTACTTC. Translated, it gives CASSLAPPGARSYEQYF.

This clonotype appeared many times. This sequence joins TRBV11-2 and TRBJ2-3, with D possibly being TRBD1 (5 bases). Germline CDR1 SGHAT, CDR2 FQNNGV. V lost 5 bases and J lost 2, with 8 bases in between. The CDR3 is 13 residues long. The CDR3 nucleotides read TGTGCCAGCAGCATGGACAACACAGATACGCAGTATTTT. Translating gives CASSMDNTDTQYF.

This clonotype was counted at least ten times. The rearrangement uses TRBV5-5 and TRBJ1-2, with unresolved D. Trimming took 1 base from V and 9 from J, leaving 13 bases between them. The CDR3 covers 13 residues. Germline V lookup: CDR1 SGHKS, CDR2 YYEKEE (reference sequence). For the CDR3, the DNA is TGTGCCAGCAGCTTGTTGTGGGCGGAGAGCTACACCTTC. Amino acid sequence: CASSLLWAESYTF.

This clonotype was counted many times. The chain carries TRBV7-2 and TRBJ2-3, with no clear D. The CDR3 loop spans 12 amino acids. Germline V gives CDR1 SGHTA, CDR2 FQGNSA. Trimming cost V 1 base and J 6 bases, with 5 bases left between them. The CDR3 DNA reads TGTGCCAGCAGCTTAGTCGGGGATACGCAGTATTTT. Its protein product is CASSLVGDTQYF. Full variable domain (remainder filled in from reference TRBV7-2 and TRBJ2-3): GAGVSQSPSNKVTEKGKDVELRCDPISGHTALYWYRQSLGQGLEFLIYFQGNSAPDKSGLPSDRFSAERTGGSVSTLTIQRTQQEDSAVYLCASSLVGDTQYFGPGTRLTVL.

This chain uses TRBV21-1 with TRBJ2-2; the D call TRBD1 from the table was never checked on the DNA. TRBV21-1 constitutes a pseudogene. This CDR3 comprises 17 residues. CDR3 in DNA: TGTGCCAGCAGGACTAAGACAGGGGGCGCGGACACCGGGGAGCTGTTTTTT. It encodes CASRTKTGGADTGELFF.

The J gene is TRBJ2-3, the V gene TRBV5-1, with D uncertain. The germline V gene encodes CDR1 SGHRS and CDR2 YFSETQ. The V end lost 3 bases, the J end lost 0 bases, and 17 bases lay between the germline ends. The CDR3 is made up of 17 amino acids. This chain's CDR3 is CASSWPERAGSTDTQYF. The CDR3 nucleotides read TGCGCCAGCAGCTGGCCTGAACGTGCCGGAAGCACAGATACGCAGTATTTT.

This clonotype has a handful of counts. The genes are TRBV9 and TRBJ2-1; possible D gene TRBD2, 5 bases. This CDR3 has 15 residues. Germline CDR1 and CDR2: SGDLS and YYNGEE. The V and J ends lost 0 bases and 2 bases respectively, with 9 bases between them. The CDR3 region has the DNA TGTGCCAGCAGCGTAGAAGTACTAGCCTACAATGAGCAGTTCTTC. This encodes CASSVEVLAYNEQFF. Full variable domain (outside the CDR3, taken from reference TRBV9 and TRBJ2-1): DSGVTQTPKHLITATGQRVTLRCSPRSGDLSVYWYQQSLDQGLQFLIQYYNGEERAKGNILERFSAQQFPDLHSELNLSSLELGDSALYFCASSVEVLAYNEQFFGPGTRLTVL.

This clonotype showed up many times. V gene TRBV3-1 combines with J gene TRBJ2-1, with 7 bases identical to TRBD1. Looked up from germline, CDR1 is LGHDT and CDR2 is YNNKEL (reference sequence). Trimming removed 4 bases from V and 13 bases from J; junction bases left unmatched: 4. The CDR3 totals 11 residues. This chain's CDR3 is CASSPGQAQFF. CDR3 DNA sequence: TGTGCCAGCAGCCCAGGACAGGCACAGTTCTTC.

This clonotype was picked up many times. The V gene is TRBV4-2, the J gene TRBJ1-5; D might be TRBD1 (6 bases). The CDR3 has 15 amino acids. The germline V and J ends were trimmed by 0 bases and 6 bases, with 12 bases remaining between them. Germline lookup yields CDR1 LGHNA and CDR2 YNFKEQ. The CDR3 DNA reads TGTGCCAGCAGCCAAGATGGCAGGGGAGCTCAGCCCCAGCATTTT. Encoded protein: CASSQDGRGAQPQHF.

This clonotype was counted ten times or more. V is TRBV12-3 or TRBV12-4 and J is TRBJ2-2; possibly TRBD1 or TRBD2 for D (7 bases each). The CDR3 sequence is 16 residues long. V shed 5 bases and J shed 3 bases, with 16 bases lying between them. The CDR3 reads CASSPRAGGDTGELFF. The CDR3 DNA reads TGTGCCAGCAGTCCCCGCGCAGGGGGGGACACCGGGGAGCTGTTTTTT.

This clonotype showed up many times. The rearrangement links TRBV5-4 to TRBJ2-1, with TRBD2 matching over 13 bases. Trimming cost V 1 base and J 9 bases; bases outside gene matches: 4. The CDR3 sequence is 15 residues long. Germline V lookup: CDR1 SGHNT, CDR2 YYREEE (reference sequence). The CDR3 bases are TGTGCCAGCAGCTTGCCTGGGACTAGCGGGGTTGAGCAGTTCTTC. Translating gives CASSLPGTSGVEQFF.

The V and J genes are TRBV29-1 and TRBJ2-1; TRBD2 matches at 7 bases. Trimming at V came to 1 base and at J to 2 bases, leaving 8 bases not matched to a gene. This CDR3 is built from 16 residues. Germline V lookup: CDR1 SQVTM, CDR2 ANQGSEA. The CDR3 region is CSVEGLREVTYNEQFF. CDR3 coding DNA: TGCAGCGTTGAAGGTTTACGGGAGGTCACCTACAATGAGCAGTTCTTC.

This clonotype was detected only a few times. This sequence joins TRBV7-2 and TRBJ2-7; possibly TRBD1 for D (5 bases). The germline CDR1 and CDR2 sequences are SGHTA and FQGNSA. This CDR3 is 14 amino acids long. V dropped 9 bases and J dropped 2 bases, with 17 bases sitting between them. In DNA, the CDR3 is TGTGCCAGTGCCAGGCCCCCGGACACCTACGAGCAGTACTTC. Translating gives CASARPPDTYEQYF.

In its sample, this clonotype was seen many times. The gene calls are TRBV10-1 and TRBJ2-2; 10 bases agree with TRBD2. Germline V lookup: CDR1 WNHNN, CDR2 SYGVQD (reference sequence). V shed 4 bases and J 1 base; nucleotides not matched to a gene: 6. CDR3 length equals 17 residues. DNA of the CDR3: TGCGCCAGCAGTGCGATGTGGACTAGCGGGAACACCGGGGAGCTGTTTTTT. Protein product: CASSAMWTSGNTGELFF.

This rearrangement joins TRBV12-3 or TRBV12-4 to TRBJ2-2, with 10 bases identical to TRBD1. Trimming cost V 7 bases and J 4 bases; bases outside gene matches: 21. CDR3 size: 20 residues. The CDR3 DNA follows: TGTGCCAGCACCGACCGGGACAGGGGATTGAAGCGGGAGACCACCGGGGAGCTGTTTTTT. This sequence encodes CASTDRDRGLKRETTGELFF.

Many counts were recorded for this clonotype. The chain carries TRBV29-1 and TRBJ2-7; 12 bases line up with TRBD2. Germline CDR1 reads SQVTM; CDR2 reads ANQGSEA. CDR3 size: 13 residues. Trimming removed 7 bases from V and 6 bases from J; junction bases left unmatched: 7. The CDR3 protein is CSADLAGGPEQYF. The CDR3 DNA follows: TGCAGCGCTGACCTAGCGGGAGGGCCCGAGCAGTACTTC.

This clonotype was detected many times. CDR3 sequence: CASRQQEETNEKLFF. The CDR3 nucleotides read TGTGCAAGTCGCCAACAAGAAGAAACTAATGAAAAACTGTTTTTT. This chain joins TRBV12-2 and TRBJ1-4. TRBV12-2 is a pseudogene locus. This CDR3 has 15 amino acids.